Each of the 2 T cell receptor beta chains below was sequenced from the same sample in a study of blood T cell repertoires in COVID-19. Assay: immunoSEQ multiplex PCR; the TCRdb copy retains only in-frame clones and omits some. Among approximately 170,000 clones listed, 86% were seen once. The specimen was peripheral blood. These receptor sequences come from a middle-aged man with active or convalescent COVID-19.

This clone was recorded only once. V and J are TRBV24-1 and TRBJ2-3, with a possible D match to TRBD2 (6 bases). Deletions cut 0 bases from V and 4 bases from J, with 10 bases between. There are 15 residues in the CDR3. CDR1 and CDR2 from the germline V gene are KGHDR and SFDVKD. CDR3 sequence reads: CATSDLGGSADTQYF. CDR3 DNA: TGTGCCACCAGTGATTTGGGAGGGAGTGCAGATACGCAGTATTTT.

The chain carries TRBV5-5 and TRBJ2-5; 8 positions match TRBD1. This CDR3 region has 18 residues. The junction had 13 bases not matched to a gene; V was cut back by 0 bases and J by 3 bases. Germline V gene sequence: CDR1 SGHKS, CDR2 YYEKEE (reference sequence). The chain's CDR3 is CASSLAIIGRGREETQYF. The CDR3 DNA reads TGTGCCAGCAGCTTGGCCATCATCGGCAGGGGGCGGGAAGAGACCCAGTACTTC.